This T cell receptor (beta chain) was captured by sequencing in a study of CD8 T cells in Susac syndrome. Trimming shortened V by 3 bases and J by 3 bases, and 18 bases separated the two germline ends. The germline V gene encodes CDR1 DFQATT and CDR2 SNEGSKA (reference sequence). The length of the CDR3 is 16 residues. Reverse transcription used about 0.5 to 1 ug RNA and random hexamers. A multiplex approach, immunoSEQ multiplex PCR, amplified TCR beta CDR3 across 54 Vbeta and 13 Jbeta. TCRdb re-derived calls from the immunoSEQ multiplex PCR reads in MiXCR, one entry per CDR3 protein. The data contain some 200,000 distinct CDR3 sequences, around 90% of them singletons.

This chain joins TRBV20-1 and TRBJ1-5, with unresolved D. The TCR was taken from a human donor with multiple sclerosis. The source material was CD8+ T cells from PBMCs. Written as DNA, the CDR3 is TGCAGTGCTAGGGACCCCGTGGGAGGGAACAATCAGCCCCAGCATTTT. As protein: CSARDPVGGNNQPQHF.